This T cell receptor beta chain was recovered during a study of blood T cell repertoires in COVID-19. Per the authors' pipeline: The authors estimated nucleated cell counts from reference gene primer amplification. This table comes from immunoSEQ multiplex PCR, and its TCRdb copy is limited to in-frame clones, with some not included. V and J calls and clone size are given by that table; D and trimming were obtained from the DNA. This table holds under 200,000 clones, around 88% found once. This CDR3 comprises 15 residues. The germline CDR1 and CDR2 sequences are SGHRS and YFSETQ. The trim removed 3 bases at V and 2 bases at J, leaving 4 bases unmatched.

The clonotype comes from a woman in her forties or fifties in a cohort exposed to, infected with or recovered from COVID-19 (not recorded which). The rearrangement joins TRBV5-1 to TRBJ2-2, with TRBD1 identical over 7 bases. Sequenced input: PBMCs or T cells enriched from blood (not recorded which). The CDR3 loop reads CASSSGTVNTGELFF. CDR3 bases: TGCGCCAGCAGCTCCGGGACAGTAAACACCGGGGAGCTGTTTTTT.